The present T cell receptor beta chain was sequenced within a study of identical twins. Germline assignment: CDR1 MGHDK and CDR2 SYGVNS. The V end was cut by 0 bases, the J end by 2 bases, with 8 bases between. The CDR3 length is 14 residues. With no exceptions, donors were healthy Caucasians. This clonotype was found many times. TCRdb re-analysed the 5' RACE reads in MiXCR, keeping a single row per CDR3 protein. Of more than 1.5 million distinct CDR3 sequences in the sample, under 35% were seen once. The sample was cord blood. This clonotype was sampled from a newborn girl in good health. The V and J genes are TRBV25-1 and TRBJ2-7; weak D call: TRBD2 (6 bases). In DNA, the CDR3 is TGTGCCAGCAGTGAATACGGGGGAACCTACGAGCAGTACTTC. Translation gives CASSEYGGTYEQYF.